A single sample is the source of the 9 T cell receptor beta chains below, sequenced in a study of T-cell memory formation after mild COVID-19. TCRdb reanalysed the 5' RACE reads using MiXCR and keeps one entry per CDR3 protein. The sample includes around 310,000 distinct CDR3 sequences, roughly an eighth of them seen just once. Sequencing used PBMCs or a T cell subset sorted from them (not recorded which). All receptors come from a man younger than 35 who had mild COVID-19 (a few samples of this study predate the infection). Cell type and time point are not known.

This chain uses TRBV18 with TRBJ2-1; tentatively, D is TRBD2 (5 bases). The V gene's germline CDR1 is KGHSH and CDR2 LQKENI. The CDR3 has 16 amino acids. Deletions cut 0 bases from V and 0 bases from J, with 9 bases between. The CDR3 sequence: CASSPPSGSSYNEQFF. CDR3 sequence (DNA): TGTGCCAGCTCACCACCGAGCGGCAGCTCCTACAATGAGCAGTTCTTC.

This clonotype was observed a handful of times. This sequence joins TRBV10-3 and TRBJ2-5; 9 bases agree with TRBD2. Germline V gene sequence: CDR1 ENHRY, CDR2 SYGVKD. V lost 4 bases and J lost 3; bases outside the gene matches: 6. The CDR3 covers 15 residues. CDR3 sequence reads: CAISASGGPEETQYF. The DNA for the CDR3 is TGTGCCATCAGTGCGAGCGGGGGGCCTGAAGAGACCCAGTACTTC.

The rearrangement joins TRBV7-2 to TRBJ2-1; a weak D match, TRBD2 (7 bases). Trimming removed 1 base at V and 5 bases at J, with 12 bases between. The germline V gene has CDR1 SGHTA and CDR2 FQGNSA. The CDR3 length is 15 residues. The CDR3 DNA is TGTGCCAGCAGCTTAGTACGGGGGGCCAACAATGAGCAGTTCTTC. Residues: CASSLVRGANNEQFF. Drawing the rest from reference TRBV7-2 and TRBJ2-1, the complete variable domain is GAGVSQSPSNKVTEKGKDVELRCDPISGHTALYWYRQSLGQGLEFLIYFQGNSAPDKSGLPSDRFSAERTGGSVSTLTIQRTQQEDSAVYLCASSLVRGANNEQFFGPGTRLTVL.

This chain's CDR3 is CASSPSHYPQETQYF. For the CDR3, the DNA is TGCGCCAGCAGCCCGAGTCACTACCCCCAAGAGACCCAGTACTTC. The rearrangement links TRBV4-1 to TRBJ2-5; D is ambiguous. The V end was cut by 4 bases, the J end by 1 base, with 13 bases between. Germline V gene sequence: CDR1 MGHRA, CDR2 YSYEKL. The CDR3 has 15 residues.

The chain recombines TRBV4-1 with TRBJ2-5; D is uncertain. CDR3 length equals 14 residues. The germline V gene has CDR1 MGHRA and CDR2 YSYEKL. V lost 0 bases and J 5 bases, leaving 10 bases between the germline ends. DNA for the CDR3: TGCGCCAGCAGCCAAGAGGATAGATCGGAGACCCAGTACTTC. It specifies CASSQEDRSETQYF.

The rearrangement links TRBV7-9 to TRBJ2-1; TRBD1 matches 9 bases. The germline V gene has CDR1 SEHNR and CDR2 FQNEAQ (reference sequence). Trimming at V came to 5 bases and at J to 1 base, leaving 6 bases not matched to a gene. The CDR3 has 16 amino acids. In DNA, the CDR3 is TGTGCCAGCAGCCCCGGACAGGGGCCATCCTACAATGAGCAGTTCTTC. Its protein product is CASSPGQGPSYNEQFF.

The chain has TRBV6-6 and TRBJ2-7; the D gene is possibly TRBD1 (6 bases). Germline CDR1 MNHNY, CDR2 SVGAGI (reference sequence). The CDR3 extends over 15 amino acids. V lost 0 bases, J lost 5 bases, and 14 bases lay in between. The DNA of the CDR3 is TGTGCCAGCAGTTACTCCCGGGACATGGCCAACGAGCAGTACTTC. Encoded protein: CASSYSRDMANEQYF.

This clonotype has just one count. The chain links TRBV5-4 to TRBJ2-2; 7 nucleotides align to TRBD1. The CDR3 is 14 residues long. With V trimmed by 3 bases and J by 6 bases, 5 bases remained unmatched. Germline assignment: CDR1 SGHNT and CDR2 YYREEE (reference sequence). For the CDR3, the DNA is TGTGCCAGCAGCTCCCGACAGGGACCCGGGGAGCTGTTTTTT. It encodes CASSSRQGPGELFF.

This clonotype has ten or more counts. This chain joins TRBV4-3 and TRBJ2-7; D ambiguous. Deletions cut 0 bases from V and 2 bases from J, with 8 bases between. CDR3 length: 14 amino acids. Germline V gene sequence: CDR1 LGHNA, CDR2 YSLEER. CDR3 nucleotide sequence: TGCGCCAGCAGCCAAGACGCAGTTACCTACGAGCAGTACTTC. Translating gives CASSQDAVTYEQYF.